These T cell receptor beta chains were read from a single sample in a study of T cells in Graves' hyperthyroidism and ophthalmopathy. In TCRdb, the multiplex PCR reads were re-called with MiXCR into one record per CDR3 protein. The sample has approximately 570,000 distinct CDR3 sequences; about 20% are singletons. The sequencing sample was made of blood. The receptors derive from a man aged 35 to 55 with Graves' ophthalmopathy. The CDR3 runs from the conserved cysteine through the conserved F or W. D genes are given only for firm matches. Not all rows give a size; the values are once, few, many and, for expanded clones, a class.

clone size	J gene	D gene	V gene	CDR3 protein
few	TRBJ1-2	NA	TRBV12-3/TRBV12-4	CASSLYGSNYGYTF
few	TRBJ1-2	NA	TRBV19	CASRLSGNYGYTF
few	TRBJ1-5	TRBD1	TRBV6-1	CASSSLPGQGNQPQHF
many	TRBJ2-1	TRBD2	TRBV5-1	CASSPLPSGLSSYNEQFF
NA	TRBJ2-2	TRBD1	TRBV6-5	CASSYPTGANTGELFF
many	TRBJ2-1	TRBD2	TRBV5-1	CASGAGGANDEQFF
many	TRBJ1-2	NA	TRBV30	CAWSPAAAYGYTF
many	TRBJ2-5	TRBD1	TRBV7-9	CASSTGQGARETQYF
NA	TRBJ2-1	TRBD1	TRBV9	CASSVGTGDYNEQFF
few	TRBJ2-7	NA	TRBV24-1	CATSDSLVYEQYF
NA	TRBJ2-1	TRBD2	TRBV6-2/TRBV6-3	CASRRSGRASRYSSYNEQFF
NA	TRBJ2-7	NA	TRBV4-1	CASSQDTETAKFYEQYF
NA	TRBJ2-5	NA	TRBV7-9	CASGLRTEARKTQYF
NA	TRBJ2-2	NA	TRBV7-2	CAGRTGTNTGELFF
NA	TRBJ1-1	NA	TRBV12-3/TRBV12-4	CASRPDTEAFF